These 22 T cell receptor beta chains originate from one sample sequenced in a study of response to subunit inactivated influenza vaccine. TCRdb re-derived calls from the RT-PCR reads in MiXCR, one entry per CDR3 protein. Found here are around 600,000 distinct CDR3 sequences, about 11% of them singletons; the top ten hold roughly 11%. The same sample was also used in a study of T cells expressing NK-cell markers. As that report states: 5'RACE template switching built TCR beta cDNA with unique molecular identifiers.

The sample consisted of PBMCs from blood, taken on the day of vaccination. The receptors derive from a man aged 45-60 years who received an inactivated influenza vaccine.

J is TRBJ2-1 and V is TRBV7-8, with 7 nucleotides matching TRBD2. Trimming at V came to 5 bases and at J to 0 bases, leaving 7 bases not matched to a gene. The V gene's germline CDR1 is SGHVS and CDR2 FQNEAQ. CDR3 length: 16 residues. Here the CDR3 reads CASSAREALSYNEQFF. DNA for the CDR3: TGTGCCAGCAGCGCACGGGAGGCGCTCTCCTACAATGAGCAGTTCTTC.

This clonotype was detected many times. The rearrangement uses TRBV29-1 and TRBJ2-7; 10 nucleotides match TRBD2. This CDR3 has 15 residues. Germline values: CDR1 SQVTM, CDR2 ANQGSEA. Losses at the gene ends were 5 bases for V and 0 bases for J; bases not matched to a gene: 7. The CDR3 loop reads CSVRGTSAYSYEQYF. The CDR3 DNA sequence: TGCAGCGTTAGGGGGACTAGCGCTTACTCCTACGAGCAGTACTTC.

This clonotype appeared many times. This chain joins TRBV5-1 and TRBJ2-3, with D possibly being TRBD2 (6 bases). V lost 7 bases and J lost 5, with 14 bases in between. Germline CDR1 reads SGHRS; CDR2 reads YFSETQ. The CDR3 is made up of 13 amino acids. The CDR3 reads CASGERRGDTQYF. The CDR3 bases are TGCGCCAGCGGGGAGCGGAGGGGAGATACGCAGTATTTT.

This clonotype was counted many times. The chain carries TRBV20-1 and TRBJ1-6; 8 nucleotides align to TRBD1. J lost 9 bases, V lost 4 bases, and 5 bases had no gene match. This CDR3 has 13 residues. Germline V gene sequence: CDR1 DFQATT, CDR2 SNEGSKA (reference sequence). The CDR3 DNA sequence: TGCAGTGCTACCGGGACAGGAGTTTCACCCCTCCACTTT. Its protein product is CSATGTGVSPLHF.

This clonotype appeared once. At one boundary the junction diverges from the germline segment, which might be a read error. V is TRBV6-2 or TRBV6-3 and J is TRBJ1-1; the D is unclear. The CDR3 covers 15 residues. Germline CDR1 is MNHEY and CDR2 is SVGEGT. The CDR3: CSSSYIPRGHTEAFF. In DNA form, the CDR3 reads TGTTCCAGCAGTTACATCCCAAGAGGGCACACTGAAGCTTTCTTT.

The J gene is TRBJ2-1, the V gene TRBV12-5; perhaps TRBD1 as D (6 bases). The ends were cut back, 0 bases at V and 7 bases at J, with 19 bases in the middle. Per the germline V gene, CDR1 is LGHNT and CDR2 is FRNRAP. CDR3 length equals 17 residues. CDR3 sequence: CASGLVPGERGKNEQFF. CDR3 coding DNA: TGTGCTAGTGGTTTGGTACCCGGGGAGAGGGGGAAGAATGAGCAGTTCTTC.

There are a few counts of this clonotype. The chain recombines TRBV20-1 with TRBJ2-1; D unclear. The CDR3 runs 11 residues. Trimming took off 5 bases at V and 11 bases at J, with 13 bases between the two ends. Per the germline V gene, CDR1 is DFQATT and CDR2 is SNEGSKA (reference sequence). The CDR3 region is CSAPTALKQFF. CDR3 DNA sequence: TGCAGTGCTCCTACCGCACTGAAGCAGTTCTTC.

The table lists this clonotype with a few counts. J is TRBJ1-3 and V is TRBV4-3; 7 positions match TRBD1. The germline CDR1 and CDR2 sequences are LGHNA and YSLEER. The CDR3 sequence is 17 residues long. The junction had 6 bases not matched to a gene; V was cut back by 0 bases and J by 1 base. The CDR3 loop reads CASSQDRGYNSGNTIYF. The CDR3 bases are TGCGCCAGCAGCCAAGACAGGGGGTATAATTCTGGAAACACCATATATTTT.

The CDR3 nucleotides are TGTGCCAGAATACCCCGGACAGGGGACGAGCAGTACTTC. Amino acid sequence: CARIPRTGDEQYF. This chain links TRBV6-7 with TRBJ2-7; 9 bases fit TRBD1. TRBV6-7 is noted as an ORF with a role that remains uncertain. This CDR3 contains 13 residues. J was trimmed by 5 bases and V by 9 bases; bases with no gene match: 8.

The DNA for the CDR3 is TGTGCCAGCATTTCGGGGGCCGCGTACAATGAGCAGTTCTTC. Translating it yields CASISGAAYNEQFF. The V and J genes are TRBV12-3 or TRBV12-4 and TRBJ2-1; either TRBD1 or TRBD2 may fit D (6 bases each). The CDR3 consists of 14 residues. With 7 bases removed from V and 4 bases from J, the gap between germline ends came to 14 bases.

The chain uses TRBV20-1 and TRBJ1-5; no definite D call. The CDR3 has 12 amino acids. The ends were cut back, 3 bases at V and 2 bases at J, with 5 bases in the middle. Germline loops: CDR1 DFQATT, CDR2 SNEGSKA (reference sequence). The CDR3 sequence: CSASDGNQPQHF. DNA of the CDR3: TGCAGTGCTAGTGACGGCAATCAGCCCCAGCATTTT.

Only a few counts were recorded for this clonotype. This chain connects TRBV7-2 to TRBJ2-1, with TRBD2 matching 8 bases. The V segment lost 2 bases and the J segment 6 bases; nucleotides outside the gene matches: 3. CDR1 is SGHTA, CDR2 FQGNSA, per germline. CDR3 length: 14 amino acids. Here the CDR3 reads CASSLHGGANEQFF. The DNA of the CDR3 is TGTGCCAGCAGCTTACACGGGGGGGCCAATGAGCAGTTCTTC.

The chain is built from TRBV5-1 and TRBJ2-3; D is unresolved. The CDR3 contains 14 residues. The V and J ends lost 0 bases and 6 bases respectively, with 11 bases between them. Looked up from germline, CDR1 is SGHRS and CDR2 is YFSETQ. The CDR3 DNA reads as TGCGCCAGCAGCTTGGACCGGAACGCTGATACGCAGTATTTT. The encoded protein is CASSLDRNADTQYF.

The table lists this clonotype with a few counts. This chain joins TRBV29-1 and TRBJ2-1; 7 positions match TRBD2. The V and J ends lost 8 bases and 2 bases, in that order; junction bases with no gene match: 12. The CDR3 is 15 residues long. CDR1 is SQVTM and CDR2 is ANQGSEA in the germline V gene. As DNA, the CDR3 is TGCAGCTCCTGGACGGGGAGCGGGGCCTACAATGAGCAGTTCTTC. It codes for CSSWTGSGAYNEQFF.

The gene calls are TRBV24-1 and TRBJ2-3; TRBD2 matches at 8 bases. CDR3 length: 17 amino acids. Germline lookup yields CDR1 KGHDR and CDR2 SFDVKD. V lost 2 bases and J lost 2; bases outside the gene matches: 8. The CDR3 region has the DNA TGTGCCACCAGTGATTCCCGGATAGCGGGGCTCACAGATACGCAGTATTTT. Residues: CATSDSRIAGLTDTQYF.

CDR3 DNA: TGTGCCAGCAGCTTAGATAGAGGTAGCGGGAGGGCGCAGTATTTT. Its translation: CASSLDRGSGRAQYF. The V gene is TRBV11-2, the J gene TRBJ2-3, with 11 bases aligning to TRBD2. This CDR3 spans 15 amino acids. Germline-derived CDR1 and CDR2 are SGHAT and FQNNGV. Germline trimming cut 0 bases from V and 10 bases from J; bases unmatched to any gene: 6.

The chain carries TRBV19 and TRBJ1-5; D is undetermined. Germline V gives CDR1 LNHDA, CDR2 SQIVND (reference sequence). Trimming took 1 base from V and 9 from J, leaving 25 bases between them. The CDR3 loop spans 18 amino acids. CDR3: CASSIGGETGIKRRPQHF. Written as DNA, the CDR3 is TGTGCCAGTAGTATAGGTGGGGAGACCGGGATCAAACGTCGGCCCCAGCATTTT.

This chain links TRBV14 with TRBJ2-1, with D perhaps TRBD2 (6 bases). The CDR3 contains 15 residues. The V and J ends lost 1 base and 3 bases respectively, with 10 bases between them. Germline loops: CDR1 SGHDN, CDR2 FVKESK. The CDR3 here is CASSQGQGLYNEQFF. The CDR3 region has the DNA TGTGCCAGCAGCCAAGGGCAGGGACTCTACAATGAGCAGTTCTTC.

V usage is TRBV14 and J usage is TRBJ2-1; TRBD2 matches at 9 bases. From germline, CDR1 is SGHDN and CDR2 FVKESK. V was pared by 4 bases and J by 8 bases, with 6 bases of the junction left unmatched. The CDR3 is 14 residues long. The CDR3 protein is CASSRGTSRDEQFF. The CDR3, as DNA: TGTGCCAGCAGCCGCGGGACTAGCAGGGATGAGCAGTTCTTC.

This chain uses TRBV2 with TRBJ2-5, with D perhaps matching TRBD1 (5 bases). With 4 bases removed from V and 5 bases from J, the gap between germline ends came to 17 bases. CDR3 size: 15 residues. From germline, CDR1 is SNHLY and CDR2 FYNNEI. Written as DNA, the CDR3 is TGTGCCAGCAGTGGGTCCCCGTCCAGGGTGGAGACCCAGTACTTC. Amino acids: CASSGSPSRVETQYF.

This clonotype came up a few times. The chain is built from TRBV10-3 and TRBJ1-6, with 7 bases matching TRBD1. This CDR3 is built from 14 residues. V shed 5 bases and J 6 bases; nucleotides not matched to a gene: 4. The germline V gene encodes CDR1 ENHRY and CDR2 SYGVKD. Written as DNA, the CDR3 is TGTGCCATCAGTTCACAGGGGTTTAATTCACCCCTCCACTTT. Its protein is CAISSQGFNSPLHF.

Many counts were recorded for this clonotype. The chain uses TRBV12-3 or TRBV12-4 and TRBJ1-4, with D perhaps TRBD1 (5 bases). This CDR3 is 15 amino acids long. Trimming cost V 6 bases and J 0 bases, with 11 bases left between them. Here the CDR3 reads CASSRTGSTNEKLFF. For the CDR3, the DNA is TGTGCCAGCAGCCGTACAGGATCAACTAATGAAAAACTGTTTTTT.